The T cell receptor (beta chain) described here comes from a study of CD8+CD57+ T cells in acquired aplastic anemia. Study at large: CD4+ and CD8+ cells, once sorted, gave DNA averaging roughly 3.4 ug.

Those patients picked for sequencing had displayed CD8+CD57+ cell expansion on flow cytometry. Among the patients, all had severe acquired aplastic anemia. Each patient gave a blood sample that was collected before any therapy had been received. Researchers used genomic DNA as the template to profile TCR beta VDJ and CDR3. Each CDR3 protein gets one entry after TCRdb re-called the reads with MiXCR. The sample holds roughly 98,000 distinct CDR3 sequences, roughly two thirds seen once. This clonotype was counted a single time. CDR1 is DFQATT, CDR2 SNEGSKA, per germline (reference sequence). CDR3 length equals 13 residues. Deletions cut 6 bases from V and 1 base from J, with 12 bases between.

Sequenced material: sorted CD4+, CD8+, or CD8+CD57+ T cells (not recorded which) from PBMCs. The origin of this receptor is a human donor with aplastic anemia. The rearrangement uses TRBV20-1 and TRBJ2-5; D might be TRBD2 (5 bases). CDR3 nucleotides: TGCAGTGCCAAGCCCAGCGGCCAAGAGACCCAGTACTTC. It translates to CSAKPSGQETQYF.